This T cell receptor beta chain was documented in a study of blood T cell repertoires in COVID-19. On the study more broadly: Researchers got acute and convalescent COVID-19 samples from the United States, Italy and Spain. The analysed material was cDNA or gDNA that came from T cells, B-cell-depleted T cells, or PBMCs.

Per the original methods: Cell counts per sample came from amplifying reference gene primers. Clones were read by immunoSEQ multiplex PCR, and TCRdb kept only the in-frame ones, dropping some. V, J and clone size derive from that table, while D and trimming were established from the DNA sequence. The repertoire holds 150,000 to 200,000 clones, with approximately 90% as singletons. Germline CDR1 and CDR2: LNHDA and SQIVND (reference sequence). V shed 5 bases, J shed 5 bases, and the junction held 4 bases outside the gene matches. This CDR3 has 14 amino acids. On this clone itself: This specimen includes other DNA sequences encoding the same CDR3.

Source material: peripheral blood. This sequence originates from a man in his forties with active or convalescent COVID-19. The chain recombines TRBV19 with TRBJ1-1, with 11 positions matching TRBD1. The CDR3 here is CASSVGTGGTEAFF. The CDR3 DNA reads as TGTGCCAGTAGTGTCGGGACAGGGGGAACTGAAGCTTTCTTT.